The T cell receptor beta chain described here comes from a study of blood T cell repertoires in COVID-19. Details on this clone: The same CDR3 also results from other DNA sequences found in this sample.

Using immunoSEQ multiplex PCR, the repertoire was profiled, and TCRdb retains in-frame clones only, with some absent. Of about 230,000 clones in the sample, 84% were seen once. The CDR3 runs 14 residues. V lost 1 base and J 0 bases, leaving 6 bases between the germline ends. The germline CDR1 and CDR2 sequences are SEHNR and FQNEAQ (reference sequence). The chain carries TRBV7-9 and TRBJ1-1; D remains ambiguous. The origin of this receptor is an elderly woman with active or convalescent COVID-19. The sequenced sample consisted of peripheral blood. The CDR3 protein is CASSLGTMNTEAFF. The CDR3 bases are TGTGCCAGCAGCTTAGGCACAATGAACACTGAAGCTTTCTTT.